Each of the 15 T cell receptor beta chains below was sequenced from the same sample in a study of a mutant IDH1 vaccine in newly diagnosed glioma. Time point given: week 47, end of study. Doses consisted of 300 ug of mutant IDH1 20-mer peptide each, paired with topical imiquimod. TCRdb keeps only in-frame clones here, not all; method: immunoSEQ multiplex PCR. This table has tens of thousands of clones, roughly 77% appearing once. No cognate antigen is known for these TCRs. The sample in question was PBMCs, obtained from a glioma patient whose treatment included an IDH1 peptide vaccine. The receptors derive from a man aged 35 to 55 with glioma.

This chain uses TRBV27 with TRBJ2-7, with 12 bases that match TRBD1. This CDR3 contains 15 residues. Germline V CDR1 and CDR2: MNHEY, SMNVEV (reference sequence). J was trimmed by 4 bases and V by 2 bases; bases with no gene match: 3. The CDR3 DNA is TGTGCCAGCAGTTTACGGGACAGGGGGCCGTACGAGCAGTACTTC. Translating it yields CASSLRDRGPYEQYF.

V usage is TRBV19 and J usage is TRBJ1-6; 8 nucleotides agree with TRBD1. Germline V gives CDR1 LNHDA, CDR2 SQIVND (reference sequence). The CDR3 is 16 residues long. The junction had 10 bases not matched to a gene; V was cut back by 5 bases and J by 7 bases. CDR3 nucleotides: TGTGCCAGTAGTTATGTCAGGGGGCGTTGGAATTCACCCCTCCACTTT. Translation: CASSYVRGRWNSPLHF.

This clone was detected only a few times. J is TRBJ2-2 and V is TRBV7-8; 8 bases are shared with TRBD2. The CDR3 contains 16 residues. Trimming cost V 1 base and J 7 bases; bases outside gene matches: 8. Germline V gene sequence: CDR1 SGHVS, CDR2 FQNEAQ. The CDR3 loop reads CASSLVAGFNGGELFF. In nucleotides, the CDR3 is TGTGCCAGCAGCTTAGTAGCGGGATTTAATGGCGGGGAGCTGTTTTTT.

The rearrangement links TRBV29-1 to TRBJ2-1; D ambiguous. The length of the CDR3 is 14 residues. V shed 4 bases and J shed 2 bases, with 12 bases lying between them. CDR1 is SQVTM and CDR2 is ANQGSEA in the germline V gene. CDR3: CSVVASTTYNEQFF. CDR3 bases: TGCAGCGTTGTAGCTTCGACCACCTACAATGAGCAGTTCTTC.

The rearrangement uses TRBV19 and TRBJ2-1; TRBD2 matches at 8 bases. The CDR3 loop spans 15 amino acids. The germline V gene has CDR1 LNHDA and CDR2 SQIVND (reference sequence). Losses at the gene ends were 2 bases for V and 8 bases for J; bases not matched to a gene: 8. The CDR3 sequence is CASSIRSGGSYEQFF. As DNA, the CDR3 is TGTGCCAGTAGTATAAGAAGCGGGGGAAGCTATGAGCAGTTCTTC.

The DNA for the CDR3 is TGTGCCAGCAGCTTAGACCCCCCTAGCGGGAGGGCCTACAATGAGCAGTTCTTC. Translating it yields CASSLDPPSGRAYNEQFF. This sequence joins TRBV7-2 and TRBJ2-1, with 12 bases that match TRBD2. Per the germline V gene, CDR1 is SGHTA and CDR2 is FQGNSA. The CDR3 covers 18 residues. The V gene end was trimmed by 1 base and the J gene end by 2 bases; junction bases not matched to a gene: 6.

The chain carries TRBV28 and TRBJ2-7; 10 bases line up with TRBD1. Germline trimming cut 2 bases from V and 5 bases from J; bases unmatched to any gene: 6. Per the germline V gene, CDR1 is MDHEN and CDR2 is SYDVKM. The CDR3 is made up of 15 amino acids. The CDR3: CASSLRDRGLDEQYF. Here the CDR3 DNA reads TGTGCCAGCAGTTTACGCGACAGGGGGCTGGACGAGCAGTACTTC.

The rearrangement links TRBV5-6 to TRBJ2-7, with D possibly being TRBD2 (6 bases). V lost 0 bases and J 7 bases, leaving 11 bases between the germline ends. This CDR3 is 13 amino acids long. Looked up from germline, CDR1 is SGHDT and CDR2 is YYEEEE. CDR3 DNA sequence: TGTGCCAGCAGCTTGGGCGGGGCCCGGGAGCAGTACTTC. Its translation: CASSLGGAREQYF.

The CDR3 bases are TGTGCCAGCAGCCCCGGGACAGACTACGAGCAGTACTTC. Its protein is CASSPGTDYEQYF. This rearrangement joins TRBV13 to TRBJ2-7; 7 bases are shared with TRBD1. This CDR3 is built from 13 residues. The germline CDR1 and CDR2 sequences are PRHDT and FYEKMQ (reference sequence). The J segment lost 3 bases and the V segment lost 5 bases, leaving 4 bases of the junction unmatched.

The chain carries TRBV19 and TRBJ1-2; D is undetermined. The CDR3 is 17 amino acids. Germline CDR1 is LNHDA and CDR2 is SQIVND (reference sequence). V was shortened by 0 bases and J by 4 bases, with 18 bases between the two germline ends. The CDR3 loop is CASSIDRISSTLYGYTF. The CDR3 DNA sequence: TGTGCCAGTAGTATAGACCGGATTAGCTCTACCCTCTATGGCTACACCTTC.

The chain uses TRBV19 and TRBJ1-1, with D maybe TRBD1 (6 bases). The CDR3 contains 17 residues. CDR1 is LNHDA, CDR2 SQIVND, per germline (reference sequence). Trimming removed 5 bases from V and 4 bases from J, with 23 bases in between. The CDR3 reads CASSPRMLTGLSTEAFF. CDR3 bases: TGTGCCAGTAGTCCTCGGATGCTAACAGGGCTCAGCACTGAAGCTTTCTTT.

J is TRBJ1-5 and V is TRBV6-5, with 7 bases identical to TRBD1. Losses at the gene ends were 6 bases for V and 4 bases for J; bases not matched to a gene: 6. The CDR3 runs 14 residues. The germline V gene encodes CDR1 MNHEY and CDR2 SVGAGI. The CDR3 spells CASRQGTVNQPQHF. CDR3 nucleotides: TGTGCCAGCAGACAGGGGACAGTGAATCAGCCCCAGCATTTT.

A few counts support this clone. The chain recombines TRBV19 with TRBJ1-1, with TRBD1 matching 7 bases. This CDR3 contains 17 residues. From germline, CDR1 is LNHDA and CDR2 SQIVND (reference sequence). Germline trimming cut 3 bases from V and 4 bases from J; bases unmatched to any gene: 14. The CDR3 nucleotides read TGTGCCAGTAGTATTGGACAGGCGGTACCCCAAAGCACTGAAGCTTTCTTT. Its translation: CASSIGQAVPQSTEAFF.

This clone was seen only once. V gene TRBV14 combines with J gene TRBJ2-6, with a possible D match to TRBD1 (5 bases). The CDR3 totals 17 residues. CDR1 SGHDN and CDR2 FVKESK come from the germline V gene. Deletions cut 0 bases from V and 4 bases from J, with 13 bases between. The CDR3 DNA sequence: TGTGCCAGCAGCCAAGATTCAGGGTTCTTCGGGGCCAACGTCCTGACTTTC. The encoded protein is CASSQDSGFFGANVLTF.

CDR3 residues: CASSLVRTGAEQYF. CDR3 nucleotides: TGCGCCAGCAGCTTGGTTAGGACAGGCGCCGAGCAGTACTTC. The V gene is TRBV5-1, the J gene TRBJ2-7, with 7 positions matching TRBD1. V gave up 0 bases and J gave up 6 bases; unmatched junction bases: 6. CDR1 is SGHRS and CDR2 is YFSETQ in the germline V gene. The CDR3 has 14 amino acids.